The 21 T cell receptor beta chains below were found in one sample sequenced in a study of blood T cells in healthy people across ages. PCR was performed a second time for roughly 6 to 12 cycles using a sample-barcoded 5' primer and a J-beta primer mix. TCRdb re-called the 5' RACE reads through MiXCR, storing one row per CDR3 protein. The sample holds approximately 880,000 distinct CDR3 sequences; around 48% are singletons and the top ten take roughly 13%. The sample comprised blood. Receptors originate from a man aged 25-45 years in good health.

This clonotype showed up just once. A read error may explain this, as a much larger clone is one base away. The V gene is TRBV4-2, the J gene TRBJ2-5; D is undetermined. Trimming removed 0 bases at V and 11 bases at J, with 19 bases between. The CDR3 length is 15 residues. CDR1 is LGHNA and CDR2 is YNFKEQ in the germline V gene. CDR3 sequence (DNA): TGTGCCAGCAGCCAAGATAGAGCTAGTTCCTACGGGCAGTACTTC. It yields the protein CASSQDRASSYGQYF.

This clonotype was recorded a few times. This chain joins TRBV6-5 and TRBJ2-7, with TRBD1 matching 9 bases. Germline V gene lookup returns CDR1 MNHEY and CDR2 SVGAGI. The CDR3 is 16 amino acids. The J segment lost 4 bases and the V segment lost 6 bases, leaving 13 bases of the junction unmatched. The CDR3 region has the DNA TGTGCCAGCAGCAACGCGCCGGGACAGGGTCCGTACGAGCAGTACTTC. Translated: CASSNAPGQGPYEQYF.

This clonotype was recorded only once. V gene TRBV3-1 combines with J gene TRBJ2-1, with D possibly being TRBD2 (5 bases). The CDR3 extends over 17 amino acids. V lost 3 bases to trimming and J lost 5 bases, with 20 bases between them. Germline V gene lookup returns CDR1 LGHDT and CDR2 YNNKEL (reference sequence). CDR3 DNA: TGTGCCAGCAGCCACAATCCTTTGACTAAGGAGCACAATGAGCAGTTCTTC. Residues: CASSHNPLTKEHNEQFF.

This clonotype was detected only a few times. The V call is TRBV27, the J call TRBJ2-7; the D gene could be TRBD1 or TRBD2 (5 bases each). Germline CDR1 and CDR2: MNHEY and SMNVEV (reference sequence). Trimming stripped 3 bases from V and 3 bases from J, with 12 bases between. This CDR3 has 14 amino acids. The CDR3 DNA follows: TGTGCCAGCAGTTTCTCGGGGCCCCACTACGAGCAGTACTTC. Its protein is CASSFSGPHYEQYF.

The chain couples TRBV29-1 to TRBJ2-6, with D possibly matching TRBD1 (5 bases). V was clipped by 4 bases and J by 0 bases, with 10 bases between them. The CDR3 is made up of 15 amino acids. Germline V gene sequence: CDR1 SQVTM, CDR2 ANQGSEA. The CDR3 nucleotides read TGCAGCGTTGGACAGCTAAGCTCTGGGGCCAACGTCCTGACTTTC. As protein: CSVGQLSSGANVLTF. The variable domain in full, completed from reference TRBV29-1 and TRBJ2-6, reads SAVISQKPSRDICQRGTSLTIQCQVDSQVTMMFWYRQQPGQSLTLIATANQGSEATYESGFVIDKFPISRPNLTFSTLTVSNMSPEDSSIYLCSVGQLSSGANVLTFGAGSRLTVL.

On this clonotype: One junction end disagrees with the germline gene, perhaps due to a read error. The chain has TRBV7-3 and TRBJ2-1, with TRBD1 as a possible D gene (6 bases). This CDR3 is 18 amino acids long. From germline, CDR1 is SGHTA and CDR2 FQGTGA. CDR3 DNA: TGTGTCAGCAGCTCCCCGAGCAGGGGCCCCAGCTCCTACAATGAGCAGTTCTTC. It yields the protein CVSSSPSRGPSSYNEQFF.

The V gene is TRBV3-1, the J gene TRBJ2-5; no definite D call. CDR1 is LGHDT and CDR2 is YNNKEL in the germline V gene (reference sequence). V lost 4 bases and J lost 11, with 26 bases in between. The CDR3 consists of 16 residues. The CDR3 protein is CASSPPGGVLGYQQYF. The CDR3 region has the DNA TGTGCCAGCAGCCCCCCCGGCGGAGTATTGGGGTACCAGCAGTACTTC.

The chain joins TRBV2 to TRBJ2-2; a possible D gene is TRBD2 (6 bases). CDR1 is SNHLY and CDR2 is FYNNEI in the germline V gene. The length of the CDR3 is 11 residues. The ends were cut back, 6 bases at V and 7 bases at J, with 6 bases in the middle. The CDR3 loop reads CASREGGELFF. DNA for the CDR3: TGTGCCAGCAGGGAGGGCGGGGAGCTGTTTTTT.

The CDR3 nucleotides read TGTGCCAGCAGCTTCGGACGGCCCTACCCTGAAGCTTTCTTT. It is translated as CASSFGRPYPEAFF. The chain has TRBV7-9 and TRBJ1-1; the D is unclear. This CDR3 contains 14 residues. Looked up from germline, CDR1 is SEHNR and CDR2 is FQNEAQ (reference sequence). V was trimmed by 3 bases and J by 6 bases, leaving 14 bases between them.

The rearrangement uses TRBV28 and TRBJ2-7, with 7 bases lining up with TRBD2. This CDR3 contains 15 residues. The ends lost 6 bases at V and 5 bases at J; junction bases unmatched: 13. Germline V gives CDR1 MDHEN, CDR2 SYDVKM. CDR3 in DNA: TGTGCCAGCAGGGGAGGGGAAGCAAAGCCCGACGAGCAGTACTTC. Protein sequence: CASRGGEAKPDEQYF.

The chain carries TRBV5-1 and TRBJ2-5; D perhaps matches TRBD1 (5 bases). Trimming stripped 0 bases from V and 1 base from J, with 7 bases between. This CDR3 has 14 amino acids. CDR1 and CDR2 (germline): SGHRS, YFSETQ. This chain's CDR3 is CASSLEGLQETQYF. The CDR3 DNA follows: TGCGCCAGCAGCTTGGAGGGGCTCCAAGAGACCCAGTACTTC.

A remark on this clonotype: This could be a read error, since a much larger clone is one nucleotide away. The CDR3 region is CSVMPFGKYEQYF. The CDR3, as DNA: TGCAGCGTGATGCCCTTTGGGAAATACGAGCAGTACTTC. The chain carries TRBV29-1 and TRBJ2-7; D is unclear. In germline, CDR1 is SQVTM, CDR2 ANQGSEA. V lost 6 bases and J lost 4, with 16 bases in between. This CDR3 region has 13 residues.

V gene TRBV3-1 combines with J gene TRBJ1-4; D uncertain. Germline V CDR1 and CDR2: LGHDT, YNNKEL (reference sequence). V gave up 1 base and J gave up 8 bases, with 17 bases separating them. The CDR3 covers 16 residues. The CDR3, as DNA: TGTGCCAGCAGCCAAGTGTGGGCAGGCCCAAGGGAAAAACTGTTTTTT. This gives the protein CASSQVWAGPREKLFF.

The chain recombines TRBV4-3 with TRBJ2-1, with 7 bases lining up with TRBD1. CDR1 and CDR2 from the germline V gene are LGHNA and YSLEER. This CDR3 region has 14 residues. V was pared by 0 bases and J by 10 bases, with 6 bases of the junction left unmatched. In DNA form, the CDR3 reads TGCGCCAGCAGCCAAGATGTGAGGGGGCGAGAGCAGTTCTTC. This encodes CASSQDVRGREQFF.

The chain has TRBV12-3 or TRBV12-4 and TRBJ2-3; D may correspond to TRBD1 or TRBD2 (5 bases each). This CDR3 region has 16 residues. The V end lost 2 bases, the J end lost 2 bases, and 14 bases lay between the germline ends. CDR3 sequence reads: CASSLTGRLTTDTQYF. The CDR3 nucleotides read TGTGCCAGCAGTTTAACGGGACGCCTCACCACAGATACGCAGTATTTT.

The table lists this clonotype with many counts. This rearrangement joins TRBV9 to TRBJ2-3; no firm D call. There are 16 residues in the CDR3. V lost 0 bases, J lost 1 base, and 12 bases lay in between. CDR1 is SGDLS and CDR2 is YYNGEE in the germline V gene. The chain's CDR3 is CASSVGSSRRTDTQYF. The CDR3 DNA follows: TGTGCCAGCAGCGTAGGGTCCAGCCGGCGCACAGATACGCAGTATTTT.

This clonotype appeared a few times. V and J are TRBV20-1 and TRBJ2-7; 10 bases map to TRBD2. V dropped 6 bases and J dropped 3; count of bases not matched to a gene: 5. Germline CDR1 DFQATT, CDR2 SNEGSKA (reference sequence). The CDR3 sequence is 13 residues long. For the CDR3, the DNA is TGCAGTGCCGACCCTAGCGGGGGCTACGAGCAGTACTTC. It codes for CSADPSGGYEQYF.

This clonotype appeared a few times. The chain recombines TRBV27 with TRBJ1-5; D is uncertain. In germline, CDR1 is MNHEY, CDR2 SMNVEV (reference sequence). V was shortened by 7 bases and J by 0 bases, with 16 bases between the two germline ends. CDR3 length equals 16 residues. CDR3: CASTLDQSYSNQPQHF. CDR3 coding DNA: TGTGCCAGCACACTGGACCAGTCTTATAGCAATCAGCCCCAGCATTTT.

CDR3 amino acids: CASSYFGSSTDTQYF. As DNA, the CDR3 is TGTGCCAGCAGTTATTTCGGGAGTAGTACAGATACGCAGTATTTT. The chain couples TRBV6-6 to TRBJ2-3; a possible D gene is TRBD2 (6 bases). Germline V gene data show CDR1 as MNHNY and CDR2 as SVGAGI (reference sequence). The germline V and J ends were trimmed by 3 bases and 3 bases, with 13 bases remaining between them. The CDR3 covers 15 residues.

This CDR3 reads CAGNPAGGNNEQFF. CDR3 nucleotide sequence: TGTGCCGGCAATCCGGCGGGGGGAAACAATGAGCAGTTCTTC. The chain joins TRBV6-1 to TRBJ2-1; 8 bases agree with TRBD2. After removal of 11 bases from V and 5 bases from J, the junction contained 11 bases not matched to a gene. Germline V lookup: CDR1 MNHNS, CDR2 SASEGT. CDR3 length: 14 residues.

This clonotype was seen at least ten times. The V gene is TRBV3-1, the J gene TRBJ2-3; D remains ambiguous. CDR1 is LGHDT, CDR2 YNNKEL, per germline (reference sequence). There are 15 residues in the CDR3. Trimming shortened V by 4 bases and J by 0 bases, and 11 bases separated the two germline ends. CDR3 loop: CASSPTGLSTDTQYF. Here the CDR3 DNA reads TGTGCCAGCAGCCCCACCGGCCTTAGCACAGATACGCAGTATTTT.